Listed below are T cell receptor beta chains from one sample, sequenced in a study of cytotoxic CD8 clonotypes in ibrutinib-treated CLL. Data came from immunoSEQ multiplex PCR; TCRdb stores just in-frame clones and leaves some out. The repertoire holds around 140,000 clones, with about 75% as singletons. The input for sequencing was PBMCs, taken after 24 months of ibrutinib treatment. The receptors come from a human donor with chronic lymphocytic leukemia. CDR3s include the opening cysteine and the closing phenylalanine or tryptophan. The D gene is left open where the match is weak. Where a row states a size, it is once, few, many or the class of an expanded clone; other rows omit it.

CASSSGWGGYEQYF | TGTGCCAGCAGCTCCGGGTGGGGAGGCTACGAGCAGTACTTC | . | TRBV6-5 | . | TRBJ2-7
CATGRLNSPLHF | TGTGCCACCGGCCGGCTTAATTCACCCCTCCACTTT | . | TRBV15 | . | TRBJ1-6
CAISGTGDTNSPLHF | TGTGCCATCAGCGGGACAGGGGACACTAATTCACCCCTCCACTTT | . | TRBV10-3 | TRBD1 | TRBJ1-6
CASSPYDTGELFF | TGTGCCAGCAGCCCCTACGACACCGGGGAGCTGTTTTTT | . | TRBV7-9 | . | TRBJ2-2
CASSPDLAAPEAFF | TGTGCCAGCTCACCAGACCTCGCCGCACCTGAAGCTTTCTTT | . | TRBV18 | . | TRBJ1-1
CASSRTRETNSPLHF | TGTGCCAGCAGCCGGACCAGGGAAACCAATTCACCCCTCCACTTT | . | TRBV4-2 | . | TRBJ1-6
CACRTGTLSGNTIYF | TGTGCCTGTCGGACCGGGACGCTCTCTGGAAACACCATATATTTT | . | TRBV30 | . | TRBJ1-3
CASSPGGAGGPYEQYF | TGTGCCAGCAGTCCGGGTGGGGCGGGAGGGCCCTACGAGCAGTACTTC | . | TRBV27 | TRBD2 | TRBJ2-7
CASSPWGGGTQETQYF | TGTGCCAGCAGCCCTTGGGGCGGGGGCACCCAAGAGACCCAGTACTTC | . | TRBV27 | . | TRBJ2-5
CAWRERQGTNEKLFF | TGTGCCTGGAGGGAGAGACAGGGGACTAATGAAAAACTGTTTTTT | . | TRBV30 | TRBD1 | TRBJ1-4
CASSQGGSRGNTIYF | TGCGCCAGCAGCCAAGGCGGTTCCCGCGGAAACACCATATATTTT | . | TRBV4-3 | . | TRBJ1-3
CAISDRGLGTEAFF | TGTGCCATCAGTGATCGGGGGCTTGGGACTGAAGCTTTCTTT | . | TRBV10-3 | . | TRBJ1-1
CASSEGTGGNEQFF | TGTGCCAGCAGTGAGGGAACAGGGGGCAATGAGCAGTTCTTC | . | TRBV6-4 | TRBD1 | TRBJ2-1
CASTNGRGNTEAFF | TGCGCCAGCACCAACGGACGGGGGAACACTGAAGCTTTCTTT | . | TRBV5-1 | . | TRBJ1-1
CASSGQLNTEAFF | TGTGCCAGCAGTGGGCAACTGAACACTGAAGCTTTCTTT | . | TRBV6-1 | . | TRBJ1-1
CASMGGFSGGTDTQYF | TGTGCCAGCATGGGGGGATTTAGCGGGGGCACAGATACGCAGTATTTT | few | TRBV2 | TRBD2 | TRBJ2-3
CASSWDRGEQFF | TGCGCCAGCAGCTGGGACCGCGGGGAGCAGTTCTTC | few | TRBV5-1 | . | TRBJ2-1
CASSRALEETQYF | TGCGCCAGCAGCCGGGCCCTGGAGGAGACCCAGTACTTC | . | TRBV5-1 | . | TRBJ2-5
CASSLGPGAYEQYF | TGTGCCAGCAGCTTAGGTCCAGGCGCGTACGAGCAGTACTTC | once | TRBV7-3 | . | TRBJ2-7
CASKRAVGRPANEQFF | TGCGCCAGCAAAAGGGCCGTGGGGAGGCCCGCCAATGAGCAGTTCTTC | many | TRBV10-1 | . | TRBJ2-1
CASSPLAGEETQYF | TGTGCCAGCAGCCCCTTAGCGGGAGAGGAGACCCAGTACTTC | . | TRBV7-2 | TRBD2 | TRBJ2-5
CASSLDAGGRDTQYF | TGCGCCAGCAGCTTGGATGCGGGGGGGCGTGATACGCAGTATTTT | . | TRBV5-1 | TRBD2 | TRBJ2-3
CASSVLASYTDTQYF | TGTGCCAGCAGCGTCCTAGCGTCATACACAGATACGCAGTATTTT | . | TRBV9 | . | TRBJ2-3
CASSFGQATEAFF | TGTGCCAGCAGCTTCGGGCAGGCCACTGAAGCTTTCTTT | few | TRBV7-9 | . | TRBJ1-1
CAISPSGGLANYGYTF | TGTGCCATCAGCCCGTCGGGCGGCTTAGCTAACTATGGCTACACCTTC | . | TRBV10-3 | . | TRBJ1-2
CASSYRASGSDEQYF | TGTGCCAGCAGTTACCGCGCTAGCGGTTCTGACGAGCAGTACTTC | . | TRBV6-5 | TRBD2 | TRBJ2-7
CASSLAGQGQETQYF | TGCGCCAGCAGCTTGGCGGGACAGGGGCAAGAGACCCAGTACTTC | . | TRBV5-1 | TRBD1 | TRBJ2-5
CASSLDIRSENNYGYTF | TGTGCCAGCAGCTTAGATATTCGGAGCGAGAACAACTATGGCTACACCTTC | . | TRBV7-9 | . | TRBJ1-2
CASSYSGLVQETQYF | TGTGCCAGCAGTTACTCGGGATTAGTCCAAGAGACCCAGTACTTC | . | TRBV6-5 | . | TRBJ2-5
CASSLGADVGETQYF | TGCGCCAGCAGCTTGGGGGCCGACGTTGGGGAGACCCAGTACTTC | . | TRBV5-1 | . | TRBJ2-5
CASSQEVGRGYTF | TGCGCCAGCAGCCAAGAGGTTGGCCGGGGCTACACCTTC | . | TRBV4-1 | . | TRBJ1-2
CASSYSGGTPYEQYF | TGTGCCAGCAGTTACTCTGGCGGGACCCCCTACGAGCAGTACTTC | few | TRBV6-5 | . | TRBJ2-7
CASSPSRARTEAFF | TGTGCCAGCAGCCCAAGCAGGGCGAGAACTGAAGCTTTCTTT | . | TRBV11-2 | . | TRBJ1-1
CASSMFGTYGYTF | TGTGCCAGTAGTATGTTTGGGACATACGGCTACACCTTC | . | TRBV19 | . | TRBJ1-2
CATTLAGVVGGEQYF | TGTGCCACCACACTAGCGGGAGTTGTCGGGGGCGAGCAGTACTTC | once | TRBV25-1 | TRBD2 | TRBJ2-7
CASSLSRTSQQETQYF | TGTGCCAGCAGCTTGAGTCGGACAAGCCAGCAAGAGACCCAGTACTTC | . | TRBV5-5 | . | TRBJ2-5
CASSSTGGAWETQYF | TGTGCCAGCAGCTCAACAGGGGGCGCCTGGGAGACCCAGTACTTC | . | TRBV9 | TRBD1 | TRBJ2-5
CASGPRTSGRKFF | TGCGCCAGCGGGCCGAGGACTAGCGGGAGAAAGTTCTTC | . | TRBV4-3 | TRBD2 | TRBJ2-1
CASSQDWGLGSPLHF | TGTGCCAGCAGCCAAGATTGGGGGCTCGGCTCACCCCTCCACTTT | . | TRBV14 | . | TRBJ1-6
CASSYSSGTSTDTQYF | TGTGCCAGCAGTTACTCTAGCGGAACCAGCACAGATACGCAGTATTTT | . | TRBV6-5 | . | TRBJ2-3
CASSLEHYGYTF | TGTGCCAGCAGTTTGGAGCACTATGGCTACACCTTC | once | TRBV28 | . | TRBJ1-2
CASSLTAGSGYGYTF | TGTGCCAGCAGCTTAACGGCAGGGAGCGGCTATGGCTACACCTTC | . | TRBV7-3 | . | TRBJ1-2
CATTSGAFYGYTF | TGTGCCACCACCTCGGGCGCTTTCTATGGCTACACCTTC | . | TRBV28 | . | TRBJ1-2
CASSVGWMNTEAFF | TGTGCCAGCAGCGTTGGGTGGATGAACACTGAAGCTTTCTTT | . | TRBV9 | . | TRBJ1-1
CASMRNTGELFF | TGTGCCAGTATGCGGAACACCGGGGAGCTGTTTTTT | . | TRBV19 | . | TRBJ2-2
CATGTSGYNEQFF | TGTGCCACCGGGACTAGCGGGTACAATGAGCAGTTCTTC | few | TRBV10-3 | TRBD2 | TRBJ2-1
CASSYSTVGTGELFF | TGTGCCAGCAGTTACTCGACGGTTGGAACCGGGGAGCTGTTTTTT | . | TRBV6-5 | . | TRBJ2-2